This T cell receptor (beta chain) was identified in a study of blood T cells in healthy people across ages. Overall study findings and caveats: Donors of long life had a larger count of naive CD4+ cells and greater diversity than aged donors.

Primers used in a second PCR of about 6 to 11 cycles were a sample-barcoded 5' primer and a J-beta primer mix. TCRdb fed the 5' RACE reads into MiXCR, producing one record per CDR3 protein. The data show over 300,000 distinct CDR3 sequences, 45% to 65% seen once. Looked up from germline, CDR1 is DFQATT and CDR2 is SNEGSKA (reference sequence). The trim removed 0 bases at V and 1 base at J, leaving 3 bases unmatched. The CDR3 is 16 residues long. The table lists this clonotype with a few counts. The antigen is undetermined. The rearrangement uses TRBV20-1 and TRBJ2-1; the match to TRBD2 covers 10 bases. Sequenced material: blood. This sequence was found in a man in his 60s in good health. The CDR3 coding sequence is TGCAGTGCTAGAGAGGCTAGCGGGAGATCCTACAATGAGCAGTTCTTC. Translation gives CSAREASGRSYNEQFF.